The T cell receptor beta chain described here comes from a study of identical twins. Template switching added a universal primer site, and cDNA bore unique molecular identifiers. TCRdb itself ran the 5' RACE reads through MiXCR, one entry per CDR3 protein. The sample contains 550,000 to 800,000 distinct CDR3 sequences, roughly 7.2% of which appear only once. The CDR3 extends over 16 amino acids. The V gene lost 1 base and the J gene lost 0 bases, with 10 bases spanning the gap. This sample was also put to use in a study of yellow fever vaccine responses in identical twins.

The clonotype was recovered from a woman aged 18-29 years in good health. The chain joins TRBV12-3 or TRBV12-4 to TRBJ2-1; D uncertain. The specimen sequenced was PBMCs. CDR3 region: CASSLVHSSSYNEQFF. CDR3 sequence (DNA): TGTGCCAGCAGTTTAGTACATTCGAGCTCCTACAATGAGCAGTTCTTC.